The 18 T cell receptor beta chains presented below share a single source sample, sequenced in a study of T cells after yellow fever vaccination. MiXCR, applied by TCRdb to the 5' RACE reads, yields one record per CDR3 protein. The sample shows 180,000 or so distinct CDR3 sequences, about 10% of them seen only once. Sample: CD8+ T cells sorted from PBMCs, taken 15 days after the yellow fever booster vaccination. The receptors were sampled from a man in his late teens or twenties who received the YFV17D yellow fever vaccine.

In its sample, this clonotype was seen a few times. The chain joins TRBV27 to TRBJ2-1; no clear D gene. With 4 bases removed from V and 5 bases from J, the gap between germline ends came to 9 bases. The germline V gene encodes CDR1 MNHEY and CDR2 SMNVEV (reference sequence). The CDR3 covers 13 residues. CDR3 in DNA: TGTGCCAGCAGTTCTGGGCAGAACAATGAGCAGTTCTTC. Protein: CASSSGQNNEQFF.

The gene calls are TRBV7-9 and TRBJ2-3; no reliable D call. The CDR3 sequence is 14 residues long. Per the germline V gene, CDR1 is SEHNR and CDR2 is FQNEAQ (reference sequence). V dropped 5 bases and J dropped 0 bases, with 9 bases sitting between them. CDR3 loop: CASSATQSTDTQYF. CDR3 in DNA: TGTGCCAGCAGCGCCACTCAGAGCACAGATACGCAGTATTTT.

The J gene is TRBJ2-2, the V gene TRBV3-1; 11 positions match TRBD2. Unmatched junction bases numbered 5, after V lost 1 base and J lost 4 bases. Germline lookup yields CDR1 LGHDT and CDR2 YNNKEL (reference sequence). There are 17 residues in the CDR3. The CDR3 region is CASSQAGTSGSTGELFF. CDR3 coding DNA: TGTGCCAGCAGCCAAGCAGGGACTAGCGGCAGCACCGGGGAGCTGTTTTTT.

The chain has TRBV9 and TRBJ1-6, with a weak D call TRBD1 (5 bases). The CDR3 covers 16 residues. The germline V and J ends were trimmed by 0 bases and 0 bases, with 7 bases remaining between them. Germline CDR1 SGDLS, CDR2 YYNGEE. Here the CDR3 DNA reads TGTGCCAGCAGCGTAGGGGGGAGCTCCTATAATTCACCCCTCCACTTT. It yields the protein CASSVGGSSYNSPLHF.

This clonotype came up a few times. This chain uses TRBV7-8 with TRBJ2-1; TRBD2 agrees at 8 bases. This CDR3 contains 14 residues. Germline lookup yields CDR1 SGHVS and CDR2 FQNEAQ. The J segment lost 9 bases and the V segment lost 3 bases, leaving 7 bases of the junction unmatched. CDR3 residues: CASSFPAGGFEQFF. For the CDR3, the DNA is TGTGCCAGCAGCTTCCCGGCGGGGGGTTTTGAGCAGTTCTTC.

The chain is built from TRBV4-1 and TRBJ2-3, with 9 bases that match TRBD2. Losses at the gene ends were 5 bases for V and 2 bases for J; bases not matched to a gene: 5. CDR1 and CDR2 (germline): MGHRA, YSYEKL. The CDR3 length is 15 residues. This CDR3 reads CASSNSGGVTDTQYF. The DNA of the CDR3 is TGCGCCAGCAGCAATAGCGGGGGTGTCACAGATACGCAGTATTTT.

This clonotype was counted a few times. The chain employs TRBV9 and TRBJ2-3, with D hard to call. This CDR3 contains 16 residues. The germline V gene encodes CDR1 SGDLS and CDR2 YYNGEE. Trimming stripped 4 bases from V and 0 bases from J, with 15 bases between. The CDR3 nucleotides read TGTGCCAGCAGCTCCGCTGCAGCCCGTAGCACAGATACGCAGTATTTT. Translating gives CASSSAAARSTDTQYF.

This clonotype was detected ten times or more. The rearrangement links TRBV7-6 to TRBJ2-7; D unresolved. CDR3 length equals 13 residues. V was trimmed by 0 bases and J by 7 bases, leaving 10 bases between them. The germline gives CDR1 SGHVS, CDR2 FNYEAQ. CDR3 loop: CASSLAVDREQYV. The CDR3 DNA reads TGTGCCAGCAGCTTAGCTGTGGATAGAGAGCAGTACGTC.

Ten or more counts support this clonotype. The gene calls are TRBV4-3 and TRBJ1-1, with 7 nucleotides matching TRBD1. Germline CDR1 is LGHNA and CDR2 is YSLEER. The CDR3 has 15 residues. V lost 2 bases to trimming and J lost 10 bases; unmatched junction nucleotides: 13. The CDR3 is CASSQSETGTGRAFF. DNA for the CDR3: TGCGCCAGCAGCCAATCAGAGACAGGGACCGGGCGAGCTTTCTTT.

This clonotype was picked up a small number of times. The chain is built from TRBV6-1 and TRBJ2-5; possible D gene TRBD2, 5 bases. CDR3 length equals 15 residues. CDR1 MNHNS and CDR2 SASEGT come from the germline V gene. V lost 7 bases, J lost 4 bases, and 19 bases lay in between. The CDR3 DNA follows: TGTGCCAGCAAAGCGGTCCCCCTCGGTGGAGAGACCCAGTACTTC. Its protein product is CASKAVPLGGETQYF.

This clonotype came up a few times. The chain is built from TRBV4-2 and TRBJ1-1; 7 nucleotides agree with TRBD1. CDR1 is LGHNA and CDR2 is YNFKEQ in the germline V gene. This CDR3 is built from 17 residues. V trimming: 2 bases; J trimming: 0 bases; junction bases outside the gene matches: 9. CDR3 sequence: CASSQKGAGKVNTEAFF. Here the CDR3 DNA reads TGTGCCAGCAGCCAAAAGGGGGCTGGGAAGGTGAACACTGAAGCTTTCTTT.

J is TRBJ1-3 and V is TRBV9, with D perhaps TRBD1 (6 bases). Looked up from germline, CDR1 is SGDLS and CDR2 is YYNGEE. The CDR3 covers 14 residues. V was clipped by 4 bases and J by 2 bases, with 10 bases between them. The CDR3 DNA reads TGTGCCAGCAGCCCCCCAGGGGCTGGAAACACCATATATTTT. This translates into CASSPPGAGNTIYF.

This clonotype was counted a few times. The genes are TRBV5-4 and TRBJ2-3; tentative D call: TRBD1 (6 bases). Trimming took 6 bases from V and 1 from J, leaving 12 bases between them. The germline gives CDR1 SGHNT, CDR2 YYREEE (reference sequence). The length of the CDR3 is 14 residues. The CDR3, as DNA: TGTGCCAGCAATATAAGGACAGGCACAGATACGCAGTATTTT. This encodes CASNIRTGTDTQYF.

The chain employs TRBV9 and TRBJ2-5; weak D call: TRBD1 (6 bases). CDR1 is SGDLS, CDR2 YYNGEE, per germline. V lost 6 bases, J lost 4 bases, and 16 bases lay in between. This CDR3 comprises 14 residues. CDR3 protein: CASTSGQGIETQYF. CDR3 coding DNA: TGTGCCAGCACATCCGGGCAGGGGATAGAGACCCAGTACTTC. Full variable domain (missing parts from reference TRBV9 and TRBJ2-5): DSGVTQTPKHLITATGQRVTLRCSPRSGDLSVYWYQQSLDQGLQFLIQYYNGEERAKGNILERFSAQQFPDLHSELNLSSLELGDSALYFCASTSGQGIETQYFGPGTRLLVL.

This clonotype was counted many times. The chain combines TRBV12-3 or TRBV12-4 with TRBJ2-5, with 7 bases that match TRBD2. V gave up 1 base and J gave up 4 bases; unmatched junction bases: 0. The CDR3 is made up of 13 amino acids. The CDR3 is CASSLGGGETQYF. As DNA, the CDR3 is TGTGCCAGCAGTTTAGGGGGGGGAGAGACCCAGTACTTC.

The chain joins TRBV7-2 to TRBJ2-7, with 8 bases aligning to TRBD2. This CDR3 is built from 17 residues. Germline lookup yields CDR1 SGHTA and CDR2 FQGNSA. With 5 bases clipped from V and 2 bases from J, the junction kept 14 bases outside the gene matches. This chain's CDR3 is CASSPSRAGGGTYEQYF. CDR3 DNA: TGTGCCAGCAGCCCTTCCCGCGCGGGCGGGGGGACCTACGAGCAGTACTTC.

Here the CDR3 DNA reads TGTGCCAGCAGCGTAGCGGGGTGGGAGACCCAGTACTTC. This sequence encodes CASSVAGWETQYF. This chain uses TRBV9 with TRBJ2-5; TRBD2 might be the D (5 bases). CDR1 is SGDLS and CDR2 is YYNGEE in the germline V gene. Deletions cut 0 bases from V and 5 bases from J, with 8 bases between. This CDR3 spans 13 amino acids. Drawing the rest from reference TRBV9 and TRBJ2-5, the complete variable domain is DSGVTQTPKHLITATGQRVTLRCSPRSGDLSVYWYQQSLDQGLQFLIQYYNGEERAKGNILERFSAQQFPDLHSELNLSSLELGDSALYFCASSVAGWETQYFGPGTRLLVL.

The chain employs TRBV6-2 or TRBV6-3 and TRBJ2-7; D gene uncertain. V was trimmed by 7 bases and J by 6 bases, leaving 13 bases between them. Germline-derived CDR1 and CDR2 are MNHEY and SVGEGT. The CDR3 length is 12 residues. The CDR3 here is CASNARLGEQYV. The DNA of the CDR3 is TGTGCCAGCAATGCCAGGCTTGGCGAGCAGTACGTC.